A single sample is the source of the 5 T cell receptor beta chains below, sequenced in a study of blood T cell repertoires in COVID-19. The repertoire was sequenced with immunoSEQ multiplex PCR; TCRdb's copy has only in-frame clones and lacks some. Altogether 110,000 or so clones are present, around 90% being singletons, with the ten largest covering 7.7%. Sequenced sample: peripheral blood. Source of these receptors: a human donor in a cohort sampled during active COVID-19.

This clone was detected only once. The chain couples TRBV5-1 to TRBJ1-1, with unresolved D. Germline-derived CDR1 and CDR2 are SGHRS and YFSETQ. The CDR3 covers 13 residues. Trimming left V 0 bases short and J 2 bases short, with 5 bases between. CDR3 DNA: TGCGCCAGCAGCTTGGACATCAACACTGAAGCTTTCTTT. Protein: CASSLDINTEAFF.

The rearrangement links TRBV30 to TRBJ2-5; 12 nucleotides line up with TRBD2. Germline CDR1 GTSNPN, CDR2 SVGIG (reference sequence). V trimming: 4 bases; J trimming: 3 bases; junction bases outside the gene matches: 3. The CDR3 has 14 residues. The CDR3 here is CAWTSGGVKETQYF. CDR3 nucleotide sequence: TGTGCCTGGACTAGCGGGGGGGTCAAAGAGACCCAGTACTTC.

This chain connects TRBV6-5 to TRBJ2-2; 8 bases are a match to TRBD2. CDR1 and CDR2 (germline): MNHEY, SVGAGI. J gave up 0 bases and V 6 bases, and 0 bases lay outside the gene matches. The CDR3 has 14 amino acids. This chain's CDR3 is CASRRGANTGELFF. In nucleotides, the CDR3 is TGTGCCAGCAGGCGGGGGGCGAACACCGGGGAGCTGTTTTTT.

CDR3 sequence: CASSYRVSDNSPLHF. CDR3 nucleotide sequence: TGTGCCAGCAGCTACAGGGTATCCGATAATTCACCCCTCCACTTT. The gene calls are TRBV5-5 and TRBJ1-6; a possible D gene is TRBD1 (6 bases). The CDR3 is 15 amino acids. Germline loops: CDR1 SGHKS, CDR2 YYEKEE (reference sequence). V shed 3 bases and J shed 5 bases, with 12 bases lying between them.

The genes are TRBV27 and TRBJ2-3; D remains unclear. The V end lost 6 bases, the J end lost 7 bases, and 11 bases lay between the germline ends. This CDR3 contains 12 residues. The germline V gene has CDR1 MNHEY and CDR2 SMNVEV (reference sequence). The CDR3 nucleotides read TGTGCCAGCAGGACTTTGCTTAATACGCAGTATTTT. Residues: CASRTLLNTQYF.